The rows below give T cell receptor beta chains drawn from one sample of a study of cytomegalovirus exposure and HLA in healthy donors. The table came from immunoSEQ multiplex PCR; TCRdb's copy has only in-frame clones and leaves some out. The sample shows some 120,000 clones, around 79% of them seen only once. The material sequenced was PBMCs. The receptors shown here come from a woman between 40 and 55 years old in good health and CMV-seronegative. Both conserved end residues are trimmed from each CDR3. The order of the fields is CDR3 protein, V gene, clone size, J gene. Clone size appears in some rows only: once, few, many, or a class for an expanded clone.

ASSLGIWASYNEQF TRBV5-1 NA TRBJ2-1
AISEREAGQKQY TRBV10-3 NA TRBJ2-7
ATSRAGGSPSGNTIY TRBV15 NA TRBJ1-3
ASSTSFWQF TRBV7-9 few TRBJ2-1
ASSLRGRMNTEAF TRBV27 NA TRBJ1-1
ASSLSVGLAVLGEQF TRBV27 NA TRBJ2-1
ASKRVGGSETQY TRBV27 NA TRBJ2-5
ASSPTGGNGYT TRBV4-3 few TRBJ1-2
ASSEMQGLSYEQY TRBV6-1 NA TRBJ2-7
ASGRGRGLTYEQF TRBV5-6 NA TRBJ2-1
SVAGTVDEQY TRBV29-1 NA TRBJ2-7
ASSLVKNPGQVTDTQY TRBV7-7 few TRBJ2-3
ASSLVTRTEAF TRBV11-1 NA TRBJ1-1